The source of this T cell receptor beta chain is a study of identical twins. This clonotype was detected a few times. The antigen is not known. An end of the junction does not agree with germline; a read error may underlie this. CDR3 length: 13 residues. Points from the study as a whole: Zero-insertion results could be subject to partial confounding by invariant MAIT and iNKT cells.

A single record per CDR3 protein comes from TCRdb applying MiXCR to the 5' RACE reads. The sample consists of about 550,000 distinct CDR3 sequences, about a fifth of them appearing once. These data also featured in a second study, about yellow fever vaccine responses in identical twins.

This TCR derives from a woman aged 18-29 years in good health. Source material: CD4+ T cells sorted from blood. This chain uses TRBV12-3 or TRBV12-4 with TRBJ2-7, with 9 positions matching TRBD2. CDR3 loop: CASSPPLAGELLF. The DNA of the CDR3 is TGTGCCAGCAGTCCCCCCTTAGCGGGAGAACTCCTCTTC.